Each of the 29 T cell receptor beta chains below was sequenced from the same sample in a study of OX40 agonist ivuxolimab in advanced cancers. Assay used: immunoSEQ multiplex PCR; TCRdb lists only in-frame clones, some missing. The table shows about 67,000 clones, with about 90% occurring only once. This specimen was CD4+ or CD8+ T cells sorted from blood, taken in a trial of the OX40 agonist ivuxolimab. These receptors were collected from an adult with an advanced solid tumor such as melanoma, head and neck, liver or kidney cancer.

In this sample, this clone turned up once. The gene calls are TRBV6-1 and TRBJ1-5; D is possibly TRBD1 (5 bases). This CDR3 spans 18 amino acids. Trimming removed 0 bases at V and 6 bases at J, with 21 bases between. The germline V gene has CDR1 MNHNS and CDR2 SASEGT. Here the CDR3 reads CASSEALLGQGATQPQHF. The CDR3 DNA reads as TGTGCCAGCAGTGAAGCGCTTCTTGGACAAGGGGCCACTCAGCCCCAGCATTTT.

A few counts support this clone. The CDR3 DNA reads TGCGCCAGCAGCGTGGGGACATCCCGAGGTGAAAAACTGTTTTTT. Residues: CASSVGTSRGEKLFF. V and J are TRBV5-1 and TRBJ1-4; a possible D gene is TRBD1 (6 bases). This CDR3 contains 15 residues. The ends were cut back, 4 bases at V and 7 bases at J, with 17 bases in the middle. Germline values: CDR1 SGHRS, CDR2 YFSETQ.

The CDR3 loop is CASSVGGGAESNSPLHF. The CDR3 coding sequence is TGTGCCAGCAGCGTAGGCGGTGGGGCAGAAAGTAATTCACCCCTCCACTTT. The V gene is TRBV9, the J gene TRBJ1-6; D possibly corresponds to TRBD1 (5 bases). Trimming cost V 0 bases and J 6 bases, with 16 bases left between them. Germline V lookup: CDR1 SGDLS, CDR2 YYNGEE. This CDR3 is built from 17 residues.

The V gene is TRBV18, the J gene TRBJ2-7; 9 nucleotides agree with TRBD1. The CDR3 extends over 15 amino acids. Germline V gene data show CDR1 as KGHSH and CDR2 as LQKENI. V dropped 2 bases and J dropped 0; count of bases not matched to a gene: 2. CDR3 protein: CASSPRGQGSYEQYF. CDR3 coding DNA: TGTGCCAGCTCACCAAGGGGACAGGGCTCCTACGAGCAGTACTTC.

This chain uses TRBV28 with TRBJ2-7; TRBD2 aligns across 13 bases. Germline values: CDR1 MDHEN, CDR2 SYDVKM. The CDR3 has 15 residues. V lost 5 bases and J lost 6; bases outside the gene matches: 7. The CDR3 sequence is CASSPQTSGRFEQYF. The DNA for the CDR3 is TGTGCCAGCAGTCCTCAGACTAGCGGGAGGTTCGAGCAGTACTTC.

V is TRBV11-2 and J is TRBJ2-7; possible D gene TRBD1, 6 bases. Germline values: CDR1 SGHAT, CDR2 FQNNGV. Trimming removed 5 bases from V and 3 bases from J, with 17 bases in between. The CDR3 consists of 15 residues. CDR3 bases: TGTGCCAGCAGCCTACGGCGATCGACAGGCTACGAGCAGTACTTC. Protein product: CASSLRRSTGYEQYF.

V usage is TRBV19 and J usage is TRBJ1-4; D is ambiguous. The ends were cut back, 5 bases at V and 5 bases at J, with 15 bases in the middle. This CDR3 is 15 amino acids long. In germline, CDR1 is LNHDA, CDR2 SQIVND (reference sequence). CDR3 DNA: TGTGCCAGTAGTCGTCAACCGGGAACAAATGAAAAACTGTTTTTT. Protein sequence: CASSRQPGTNEKLFF.

In its sample, this clone was seen a few times. The chain links TRBV11-2 to TRBJ2-4; the match to TRBD2 covers 7 bases. The J segment lost 8 bases and the V segment lost 0 bases, leaving 4 bases of the junction unmatched. The CDR3 has 14 amino acids. In germline, CDR1 is SGHAT, CDR2 FQNNGV. In nucleotides, the CDR3 is TGTGCCAGCAGCTTAGAGCTAGCGGTGGACATTCAGTACTTC. It yields the protein CASSLELAVDIQYF.

V usage is TRBV6-1 and J usage is TRBJ1-2, with TRBD1 matching over 8 bases. This CDR3 has 14 residues. V lost 6 bases and J lost 8; bases outside the gene matches: 11. CDR1 and CDR2 (germline): MNHNS, SASEGT. CDR3 bases: TGTGCCAGCAGGATACAGGGGGAGTACGGCGGCTACACCTTC. Its translation: CASRIQGEYGGYTF.

This clone has only a few counts. The chain has TRBV18 and TRBJ1-1; tentative D call: TRBD1 (6 bases). Germline CDR1 KGHSH, CDR2 LQKENI. Trimming cost V 2 bases and J 5 bases, with 12 bases left between them. The CDR3 runs to 14 residues. CDR3 protein: CASSPEGGWTEAFF. CDR3 nucleotide sequence: TGTGCCAGCTCACCAGAGGGGGGGTGGACTGAAGCTTTCTTT.

The CDR3 DNA follows: TGTGCCAGCAGCAAACCCCCAAGTAGCGGGAGGATCTACGAGCAGTACTTC. Its translation is CASSKPPSSGRIYEQYF. This chain uses TRBV21-1 with TRBJ2-7; the D call of TRBD2 is as the table states it, not checked on the DNA. TRBV21-1 is flagged as a pseudogene. The CDR3 runs 17 residues.

The rearrangement joins TRBV11-2 to TRBJ1-4; TRBD1 agrees at 11 bases. After removal of 1 base from V and 13 bases from J, the junction contained 5 bases not matched to a gene. The CDR3 spans 14 residues. Germline V gene data show CDR1 as SGHAT and CDR2 as FQNNGV. The DNA of the CDR3 is TGTGCCAGCAGCTTAGGGACAGGGGGCCAGAGACTGTTTTTT. Its protein is CASSLGTGGQRLFF.

This chain uses TRBV27 with TRBJ1-1; 8 bases map to TRBD1. V shed 5 bases, J shed 5 bases, and the junction held 13 bases outside the gene matches. Germline assignment: CDR1 MNHEY and CDR2 SMNVEV (reference sequence). The CDR3 has 16 residues. The CDR3 spells CASSPGPGGARTEAFF. As DNA, the CDR3 is TGTGCCAGCAGTCCGGGGCCAGGGGGCGCGAGGACTGAAGCTTTCTTT.

This chain connects TRBV9 to TRBJ2-2; D call uncertain. The CDR3 extends over 12 amino acids. Trimming took 5 bases from V and 5 from J, leaving 7 bases between them. The germline CDR1 and CDR2 sequences are SGDLS and YYNGEE. CDR3 in DNA: TGTGCCAGCAGAGGGCGGACCGGGGAGCTGTTTTTT. Residues: CASRGRTGELFF.

This chain joins TRBV7-2 and TRBJ1-1; D remains ambiguous. Trimming shortened V by 5 bases and J by 1 base, and 8 bases separated the two germline ends. This CDR3 is built from 13 residues. In germline, CDR1 is SGHTA, CDR2 FQGNSA. Here the CDR3 reads CASSLGKNTEAFF. In DNA form, the CDR3 reads TGTGCCAGCAGCCTAGGGAAGAACACTGAAGCTTTCTTT.

V is TRBV28 and J is TRBJ1-5; D unresolved. This CDR3 is 13 amino acids long. Germline V CDR1 and CDR2: MDHEN, SYDVKM. V was pared by 7 bases and J by 4 bases, with 11 bases between. The DNA for the CDR3 is TGTGCCAGCACCCTCTACCTAAATCAGCCCCAGCATTTT. This encodes CASTLYLNQPQHF.

This rearrangement joins TRBV7-2 to TRBJ1-2; 10 bases are shared with TRBD1. With 5 bases clipped from V and 2 bases from J, the junction kept 5 bases outside the gene matches. The CDR3 contains 15 residues. Germline lookup yields CDR1 SGHTA and CDR2 FQGNSA. CDR3 sequence reads: CASSPDRGQNYGYTF. In DNA form, the CDR3 reads TGTGCCAGCAGCCCCGACAGGGGGCAAAACTATGGCTACACCTTC.

This clone was recorded only once. V and J are TRBV29-1 and TRBJ1-1; no reliable D call. The CDR3 extends over 11 amino acids. V gave up 4 bases and J gave up 0 bases, with 3 bases separating them. Germline assignment: CDR1 SQVTM and CDR2 ANQGSEA. CDR3 coding DNA: TGCAGCGTTGCGGTGAACACTGAAGCTTTCTTT. It codes for CSVAVNTEAFF.

Concerning this clone itself: The sample carries other DNA sequences with the same CDR3. The J gene is TRBJ2-6, the V gene TRBV5-1; D ambiguous. The CDR3 has 14 residues. V was shortened by 0 bases and J by 0 bases, with 1 base between the two germline ends. Per germline, CDR1 SGHRS and CDR2 YFSETQ. CDR3 DNA: TGCGCCAGCAGCTTGGACTCTGGGGCCAACGTCCTGACTTTC. Translating gives CASSLDSGANVLTF.

The rearrangement links TRBV18 to TRBJ1-3; the match to TRBD1 covers 7 bases. Germline V gene lookup returns CDR1 KGHSH and CDR2 LQKENI. This CDR3 comprises 17 residues. Trimming removed 3 bases from V and 0 bases from J; junction bases left unmatched: 8. The CDR3 region is CASSPDRQGLSGNTIYF. The CDR3 DNA is TGTGCCAGCTCACCCGACCGACAGGGACTCTCTGGAAACACCATATATTTT.

The V gene is TRBV27, the J gene TRBJ2-7, with D perhaps given as TRBD1 or TRBD2 (5 bases each). Per the germline V gene, CDR1 is MNHEY and CDR2 is SMNVEV (reference sequence). The CDR3 runs 12 residues. Trimming cost V 3 bases and J 5 bases, with 8 bases left between them. The CDR3 loop reads CASSFTGHEQYF. As DNA, the CDR3 is TGTGCCAGCAGTTTTACGGGGCACGAGCAGTACTTC.

The chain recombines TRBV6-5 with TRBJ1-6; D is possibly TRBD1 (6 bases). With 5 bases removed from V and 2 bases from J, the gap between germline ends came to 10 bases. This CDR3 comprises 15 residues. Germline V gene sequence: CDR1 MNHEY, CDR2 SVGAGI. CDR3 residues: CASSLTGTYNSPLHF. CDR3 DNA sequence: TGTGCCAGCAGTCTAACAGGGACCTATAATTCACCCCTCCACTTT.

This sequence joins TRBV10-3 and TRBJ2-1; 9 bases agree with TRBD2. With V trimmed by 7 bases and J by 8 bases, 9 bases remained unmatched. Germline values: CDR1 ENHRY, CDR2 SYGVKD. This CDR3 is built from 14 residues. CDR3 sequence (DNA): TGTGCCATCAACGGCGGGAGGGGAAGGGATGAGCAGTTCTTC. This gives the protein CAINGGRGRDEQFF.

The V call is TRBV7-6, the J call TRBJ1-1, with 8 nucleotides matching TRBD1. Germline V gives CDR1 SGHVS, CDR2 FNYEAQ. The CDR3 is 16 residues long. J was trimmed by 8 bases and V by 4 bases; bases with no gene match: 15. The chain's CDR3 is CASSSTGQGMGPEAFF. The DNA for the CDR3 is TGTGCCAGCAGCTCCACCGGACAGGGAATGGGACCGGAAGCTTTCTTT.

The chain's CDR3 is CASSLSALKTGELFF. The CDR3 coding sequence is TGTGCCAGCAGCTTAAGTGCCCTAAAAACCGGGGAGCTGTTTTTT. This chain links TRBV7-2 with TRBJ2-2; no reliable D call. The ends were cut back, 2 bases at V and 5 bases at J, with 12 bases in the middle. This CDR3 has 15 residues. Germline CDR1 and CDR2: SGHTA and FQGNSA.

This sequence joins TRBV29-1 and TRBJ2-7, with D perhaps matching TRBD1 or TRBD2 (6 bases each). The germline V and J ends were trimmed by 4 bases and 5 bases, with 18 bases remaining between them. CDR3 size: 14 residues. The germline gives CDR1 SQVTM, CDR2 ANQGSEA. The CDR3 DNA is TGCAGCGTTGGGACGGGGGCGCGTCTCAACGAGCAGTACTTC. Protein product: CSVGTGARLNEQYF.

The CDR3 here is CASSRTGGVYGYTF. The CDR3 DNA reads as TGTGCCAGTAGTAGGACAGGGGGAGTTTATGGCTACACCTTC. The rearrangement uses TRBV19 and TRBJ1-2; 10 bases match TRBD1. The V and J ends lost 4 bases and 5 bases, in that order; junction bases with no gene match: 4. The CDR3 length is 14 residues. The germline V gene encodes CDR1 LNHDA and CDR2 SQIVND (reference sequence).

The DNA for the CDR3 is TGTGCCAGCAGCTTGGGGGACAGCTCCGAATGGCACACTGAAGCTTTCTTT. It yields the protein CASSLGDSSEWHTEAFF. This chain connects TRBV7-9 to TRBJ1-1; 7 bases match TRBD1. Trimming took 3 bases from V and 3 from J; bases not matched to a gene: 13. Germline loops: CDR1 SEHNR, CDR2 FQNEAQ (reference sequence). The CDR3 has 17 residues. The full variable domain, rest sourced from reference TRBV7-9 and TRBJ1-1, is DTGVSQNPRHKITKRGQNVTFRCDPISEHNRLYWYRQTLGQGPEFLTYFQNEAQLEKSRLLSDRFSAERPKGSFSTLEIQRTEQGDSAMYLCASSLGDSSEWHTEAFFGQGTRLTVV.

The V call is TRBV28, the J call TRBJ1-2; possibly TRBD1 for D (6 bases). This CDR3 has 15 amino acids. The ends were cut back, 6 bases at V and 0 bases at J, with 14 bases in the middle. The V gene's germline CDR1 is MDHEN and CDR2 SYDVKM. CDR3 amino acids: CASRFRQVSNYGYTF. Here the CDR3 DNA reads TGTGCCAGCAGGTTTAGACAGGTCTCTAACTATGGCTACACCTTC.